This section outlines one T cell receptor (beta chain) sequence together with its context. The CDR3 is made up of 17 amino acids. The V gene lost 6 bases and the J gene lost 0 bases, with 19 bases spanning the gap. Germline V gives CDR1 SGDLS, CDR2 YYNGEE. The sample belongs to a study of radiotherapy plus CTLA-4 blockade in lung cancer. TCRdb keeps only in-frame clones here, not all; method: immunoSEQ multiplex PCR. The table has approximately 44,000 clones, 76% seen once. The material sequenced was peripheral blood, taken from a patient treated with radiotherapy plus ipilimumab. The rearrangement links TRBV9 to TRBJ2-1; D is perhaps TRBD1 (6 bases). This TCR was sampled from a human donor with non-small cell lung cancer who had stable disease on radiotherapy plus ipilimumab. CDR3 loop: CASNSPRDTLSYNEQFF. As DNA, the CDR3 is TGTGCCAGCAACAGCCCCCGGGACACCCTCTCCTACAATGAGCAGTTCTTC.